Shown below are 23 T cell receptor beta chains from a single sample sequenced in a study of T cells in Graves' hyperthyroidism and ophthalmopathy. There were TCR beta CDR3 regions amplified from RNA transcripts. First-round RT-PCR targeting the TCR CDR3 was performed with the HTBI primer set. One entry per CDR3 protein results from TCRdb running MiXCR on the multiplex PCR reads. The table lists 550,000 to 700,000 distinct CDR3 sequences, about 43% of them singletons. Material for sequencing was peripheral blood or thyroid tissue (not recorded which). Every receptor here comes from an adult woman with Graves' disease, either hyperthyroidism or ophthalmopathy (not recorded which).

The V call is TRBV10-3, the J call TRBJ1-3; maybe TRBD1 (5 bases). This CDR3 contains 14 residues. Trimming pared 10 bases from V and 4 bases from J, leaving 17 bases between. From germline, CDR1 is ENHRY and CDR2 SYGVKD. The CDR3 bases are TGTGCCACTAACCCAACAGGAGACGGAAACACCATATATTTT. Amino acid sequence: CATNPTGDGNTIYF.

Many counts were recorded for this clonotype. This chain joins TRBV11-2 and TRBJ1-1; no clear D gene. V was trimmed by 3 bases and J by 5 bases, leaving 4 bases between them. CDR3 length: 11 amino acids. Germline CDR1 is SGHAT and CDR2 is FQNNGV. The CDR3 sequence is CASSFRTEAFF. CDR3 in DNA: TGTGCCAGCAGCTTTAGAACTGAAGCTTTCTTT.

This clonotype was observed a single time. The chain carries TRBV29-1 and TRBJ1-1, with 8 nucleotides matching TRBD1. This CDR3 contains 12 residues. The V and J ends lost 8 bases and 1 base, in that order; junction bases with no gene match: 3. The V gene's germline CDR1 is SQVTM and CDR2 ANQGSEA. The CDR3 is CSPGQENTEAFF. CDR3 nucleotide sequence: TGCAGCCCGGGACAGGAGAACACTGAAGCTTTCTTT.

CDR3 bases: TGCGCCAGCAGCTTTTTAGCGGGAGGGAACACCGGGGAGCTGTTTTTT. This gives the protein CASSFLAGGNTGELFF. The chain employs TRBV5-1 and TRBJ2-2, with 10 positions matching TRBD2. From germline, CDR1 is SGHRS and CDR2 YFSETQ. V shed 2 bases, J shed 1 base, and the junction held 2 bases outside the gene matches. This CDR3 spans 16 amino acids.

The chain carries TRBV10-3 and TRBJ1-3, with unresolved D. CDR1 is ENHRY, CDR2 SYGVKD, per germline. The CDR3 is 13 residues long. Between the trimmed V and J ends, which lost 1 base and 2 bases, there was a span of 3 bases. The CDR3 loop reads CAISEWAGNTIYF. The CDR3, as DNA: TGTGCCATCAGTGAGTGGGCTGGAAACACCATATATTTT.

The CDR3 region is CASSLGLTIYF. The CDR3 region has the DNA TGTGCCAGCAGCTTGGGCCTCACCATATATTTT. The chain recombines TRBV7-6 with TRBJ1-3; D is uncertain. Germline V gene lookup returns CDR1 SGHVS and CDR2 FNYEAQ. This CDR3 is built from 11 residues. With 3 bases removed from V and 9 bases from J, the gap between germline ends came to 6 bases.

V usage is TRBV11-2 and J usage is TRBJ2-6, with 8 bases matching TRBD1. With 6 bases clipped from V and 0 bases from J, the junction kept 7 bases outside the gene matches. Germline V gene sequence: CDR1 SGHAT, CDR2 FQNNGV. The CDR3 sequence is 17 residues long. CDR3 coding DNA: TGTGCCAGCAGGCGGACAGGGCTTCGCTCTGGGGCCAACGTCCTGACTTTC. Its protein product is CASRRTGLRSGANVLTF.

The chain combines TRBV29-1 with TRBJ1-4; the match to TRBD1 covers 7 bases. V shed 0 bases, J shed 3 bases, and the junction held 4 bases outside the gene matches. Germline V lookup: CDR1 SQVTM, CDR2 ANQGSEA. The CDR3 is made up of 15 amino acids. The CDR3: CSVEEITGANEKLFF. In DNA form, the CDR3 reads TGCAGCGTTGAAGAGATCACAGGGGCTAATGAAAAACTGTTTTTT.

This clonotype was detected only a few times. The chain links TRBV24-1 to TRBJ1-6; 7 nucleotides match TRBD1. CDR1 is KGHDR and CDR2 is SFDVKD in the germline V gene. J was trimmed by 5 bases and V by 5 bases; bases with no gene match: 5. The CDR3 extends over 15 amino acids. CDR3 loop: CATSAGDRNNSPLHF. The CDR3 DNA reads as TGTGCCACCAGTGCAGGGGACAGAAATAATTCACCCCTCCACTTT.

CDR3 protein: CASSAGPGTGNGYTF. The CDR3 DNA sequence: TGTGCCAGCAGTGCGGGACCCGGGACAGGGAATGGCTACACCTTC. The chain uses TRBV25-1 and TRBJ1-2; 9 bases match TRBD1. CDR1 MGHDK and CDR2 SYGVNS come from the germline V gene. Losses at the gene ends were 4 bases for V and 6 bases for J; bases not matched to a gene: 9. This CDR3 has 15 residues.

V is TRBV28 and J is TRBJ2-7; 7 bases align to TRBD1. From germline, CDR1 is MDHEN and CDR2 SYDVKM. The CDR3 spans 19 residues. Trimming removed 4 bases from V and 1 base from J; junction bases left unmatched: 19. Here the CDR3 reads CASSSPRGTEKGLSYEQYF. The DNA of the CDR3 is TGTGCCAGCAGTTCCCCGAGAGGGACAGAAAAAGGGCTATCCTACGAGCAGTACTTC.

The chain uses TRBV7-7 and TRBJ1-1; tentative D call: TRBD1 (6 bases). V gave up 8 bases and J gave up 3 bases, with 16 bases separating them. The CDR3 has 14 amino acids. CDR1 SSHAT and CDR2 FNYEAQ come from the germline V gene (reference sequence). CDR3 DNA sequence: TGTGCCAGCGGCGGTACAGGGTCGGACACTGAAGCTTTCTTT. Translation: CASGGTGSDTEAFF.

This chain links TRBV19 with TRBJ1-4, with 7 bases that match TRBD1. The germline CDR1 and CDR2 sequences are LNHDA and SQIVND (reference sequence). The CDR3 loop spans 13 amino acids. J gave up 7 bases and V 7 bases, and 6 bases lay outside the gene matches. CDR3 amino acids: CASIKQGFEKLFF. CDR3 in DNA: TGTGCCAGTATCAAACAGGGGTTTGAAAAACTGTTTTTT.

The J gene is TRBJ2-5, the V gene TRBV11-2, with D maybe TRBD2 (5 bases). Trimming took 5 bases from V and 2 from J, leaving 15 bases between them. The CDR3 totals 15 residues. CDR1 and CDR2 from the germline V gene are SGHAT and FQNNGV. CDR3 nucleotides: TGTGCCAGCAGCGATCCTGAGGAGCGGCAAGAGACCCAGTACTTC. It yields the protein CASSDPEERQETQYF. Full variable domain (rest looked up from reference TRBV11-2 and TRBJ2-5): EAGVAQSPRYKIIEKRQSVAFWCNPISGHATLYWYQQILGQGPKLLIQFQNNGVVDDSQLPKDRFSAERLKGVDSTLKIQPAKLEDSAVYLCASSDPEERQETQYFGPGTRLLVL.

This chain uses TRBV19 with TRBJ1-5, with 10 bases aligning to TRBD1. The V gene end was trimmed by 2 bases and the J gene end by 0 bases; junction bases not matched to a gene: 4. The germline CDR1 and CDR2 sequences are LNHDA and SQIVND (reference sequence). This CDR3 is 17 amino acids long. The CDR3 sequence: CASSILGQGISNQPQHF. CDR3 sequence (DNA): TGTGCCAGTAGTATACTGGGACAGGGGATTAGCAATCAGCCCCAGCATTTT.

This sequence joins TRBV7-2 and TRBJ1-4; 7 bases align to TRBD1. The germline V gene has CDR1 SGHTA and CDR2 FQGNSA. J lost 3 bases, V lost 2 bases, and 6 bases had no gene match. The CDR3 has 16 amino acids. The DNA of the CDR3 is TGTGCCAGCAGCTTATACAGGGGATCGGCTAATGAAAAACTGTTTTTT. This codes for CASSLYRGSANEKLFF.

This chain joins TRBV7-6 and TRBJ2-2, with a possible D match to TRBD1 (5 bases). The CDR3 length is 15 residues. The germline V gene encodes CDR1 SGHVS and CDR2 FNYEAQ. V gave up 5 bases and J gave up 3 bases, with 13 bases separating them. CDR3 amino acids: CASSRTGFDTGELFF. The CDR3, as DNA: TGTGCCAGCAGCCGCACAGGTTTCGACACCGGGGAGCTGTTTTTT.

The V gene is TRBV20-1, the J gene TRBJ2-7; the D gene could be TRBD1 or TRBD2 (5 bases each). V was pared by 3 bases and J by 2 bases, with 11 bases between. The V gene's germline CDR1 is DFQATT and CDR2 SNEGSKA (reference sequence). The CDR3 spans 13 residues. This CDR3 reads CSASLLGPYEQYF. CDR3 DNA sequence: TGCAGTGCTAGTCTGCTGGGACCCTACGAGCAGTACTTC.

The chain is built from TRBV5-1 and TRBJ2-7; TRBD2 matches 13 bases. The CDR3 length is 15 residues. CDR1 and CDR2 (germline): SGHRS, YFSETQ. V was clipped by 4 bases and J by 6 bases; unmatched bases: 7. CDR3 bases: TGCGCCAGCAGCCTCGGTGGGACTAGCGGGACCGAGCAGTACTTC. This encodes CASSLGGTSGTEQYF. Complete variable domain (other parts from reference TRBV5-1 and TRBJ2-7): KAGVTQTPRYLIKTRGQQVTLSCSPISGHRSVSWYQQTPGQGLQFLFEYFSETQRNKGNFPGRFSGRQFSNSRSEMNVSTLELGDSALYLCASSLGGTSGTEQYFGPGTRLTVT.

V usage is TRBV7-2 and J usage is TRBJ1-2; 8 positions match TRBD1. This CDR3 contains 14 residues. The V gene's germline CDR1 is SGHTA and CDR2 FQGNSA. The J segment lost 7 bases and the V segment lost 2 bases, leaving 6 bases of the junction unmatched. CDR3 nucleotide sequence: TGTGCCAGCAGCTTACGGACAGGGAGCACTGGCTACACCTTC. It yields the protein CASSLRTGSTGYTF.

This clonotype is a singleton in its sample. J is TRBJ2-7 and V is TRBV20-1; maybe TRBD2 (5 bases). V was clipped by 5 bases and J by 7 bases, with 9 bases between them. CDR3 length: 10 residues. Germline V gene data show CDR1 as DFQATT and CDR2 as SNEGSKA (reference sequence). CDR3 sequence: CSARRLEQYF. CDR3 coding DNA: TGCAGTGCTCGACGACTAGAGCAGTACTTC.

V and J are TRBV11-1 and TRBJ2-7; 13 positions agree with TRBD2. The V and J ends lost 2 bases and 1 base, in that order; junction bases with no gene match: 8. Germline CDR1 reads SGHAT; CDR2 reads FQDESV (reference sequence). CDR3 length equals 18 residues. For the CDR3, the DNA is TGTGCCAGCAGCTTAAACCCCGGGACTAGCGGGGCGTCCTACGAGCAGTACTTC. Translation: CASSLNPGTSGASYEQYF.

This clonotype was observed at least ten times. The chain is built from TRBV5-1 and TRBJ1-2; no definite D call. In germline, CDR1 is SGHRS, CDR2 YFSETQ. CDR3 size: 15 residues. V dropped 2 bases and J dropped 4 bases, with 15 bases sitting between them. In DNA form, the CDR3 reads TGCGCCAGCAGCTTCTTCGGCGAGAACCTCTATGGCTACACCTTC. Its protein is CASSFFGENLYGYTF.